This T cell receptor beta chain was identified in a study of blood T cell repertoires in COVID-19 (dated by TCRdb to the early 2020s). Regarding the study in general: Samples covering the acute and convalescent phases of COVID-19 were provided by collaborators in the United States, Italy and Spain. The prospective study material was composed of cDNA or gDNA derived from T cells, B-cell-depleted T cells, or PBMCs. The dataset comprised deeply sampled blood TCRbeta repertoires from subjects exposed to, actively infected with, or recovered from COVID-19. A freely available public database, intended as a resource for researchers studying the immune response to SARS-CoV-2, is where the repertoires were released. Samples came from the ongoing ImmuneRACE study (first 160 participants) plus 1,254 subjects from 6 global collaborators. Nearly every sample came with metadata listing a de-identified subject ID, COVID-19 status, age in years and sex. Where available, HLA class I and class II types were obtained from metadata supplied by the sample provider rather than from assay-based typing. General conclusions and limits of the study: How much clinical and demographic metadata was included differed by source and by participant, and the metadata was provided uncurated.

TCRbeta CDR3 regions were amplified from genomic DNA using the immunoSEQ Assay, a bias-controlled multiplex PCR. As for the authors' bioinformatics: Nucleated cell counts per sample were estimated from amplification of reference gene primers within the assay. To quantify the absolute abundance of each unique TCRbeta CDR3 rearrangement, sequence reads were collapsed and filtered. Productive Simpson clonality was computed per sample as the square root of Simpson's diversity index over productive rearrangements. Not all clones reach the TCRdb copy of this immuneACCESS table, which keeps in-frame sequences only. Checked studies attribute under half of the gap to unresolved V genes and leave the rest unexplained. That table furnishes V, J and clone size, whereas the DNA furnished D and trimming. The sample includes 200,000 or so clones, with less than 90% observed a single time. The leading ten clones occupy about 11% of the sample.

One collaborating source in Seattle enrolled patients while the patients were actively infected and followed the patients over time throughout the course of disease. Each collaborating institution followed its own protocols to collect whole blood in K2EDTA tubes. For TCRbeta analysis, collaborator samples were shipped as frozen whole blood, as isolated PBMCs, or as DNA extracted from either sample type. V lost 3 bases and J lost 7 bases, and the count of bases not matched to a germline gene is 7. The CDR3 numbers 14 residues from cysteine through phenylalanine. Here the CDR3 DNA is all that survives: 42 bases in frame from base 1. Based on the germline V gene, the CDR1 and CDR2 sequences are MDHEN and SYDVKM. About this clone itself: This clone's antigen is unknown. No much larger clone is present one base from it, and per-base qualities are unavailable.

The receptor comes from a woman older than 75 with COVID-19, enrolled during active disease. Sequencing was done on a sample of peripheral blood. The chain joins TRBV28 to TRBJ1-2; 8 of the junction bases match TRBD1. CDR3 reads: CASSFQQGVGGYTF. The nucleotide sequence is TGTGCCAGCAGTTTCCAACAGGGGGTGGGTGGCTACACCTTC.